The present entry profiles one TCR beta chain with its context. Its antigen has not been determined. Base quality data are lacking; no much larger clone is found one base away. Every donor was a healthy Caucasian. The study also sequenced three unrelated non-twin adults: a male aged 18 to 30, a male aged 50 to 60 and a female aged 50 to 60. Miltenyi CD45RO+ enrichment and human naive T-cell isolation kits were used to isolate memory (CD45RO+) and naive T cells from PBMC. These data originate in a study of identical twins (dated by TCRdb to about 2016). Regarding the study in general: The study deep-sequenced TCR alpha and beta repertoires from monozygotic twins, unrelated adults of various ages and cord blood to test whether fetal clonotypes persist. To rule out contamination, the twin experiments were replicated at different times with different library preparation protocols. On the study overall, not on this receptor specifically: Because the same donors could not be followed over many years, conclusions were based on cross-sectional statistical analysis. In monozygotic twins, out-of-frame TCR alpha sharing was systematically underestimated by recombination models, although the models agreed with sharing between unrelated individuals. Invariant T cells such as MAIT and iNKT could partly confound zero-insertion analyses, though diverse VJ usage argued against this for most clonotypes. A weaker excess of twin sharing was found in beta out-of-frame sequences because the signal-to-noise ratio was lowered by fewer shared sequences. Abundant cord blood beta clonotypes had fewer insertions, young adult naive repertoires showed a similar but weaker trend, and memory repertoires showed no such trend. Compared with coincidental sharing between unrelated individuals, out-of-frame TCR alpha sequences shared between twins showed an excess of sequences with low generation probability.

At the junction V is shortened by 5 bases and J by 9 bases, with 5 bases in between. Its CDR3 holds 10 amino acids, cysteine through phenylalanine. Here the CDR3 DNA is all that survives: 30 bases in frame from base 1. The CDR1 and CDR2 encoded by the germline V gene are SNHLY and FYNNEI. The method was 5' RACE. TCRdb lists the instrument as Illumina HiSeq 2000. A universal primer binding site was added through template switching, and the final cDNA carried a unique molecular identifier so that TCR cDNA molecules could be counted accurately. Specific primers in the conserved constant-segment region were used to synthesize first-strand cDNA for TCR alpha and beta chains. To control for contamination, every cDNA library carried two barcodes: a SMART-Mk sample barcode plus Illumina barcodes. TruSeq adapter sequences, together with Illumina sample barcodes, were added in two successive PCR steps. The TCR alpha and beta cDNA libraries were sequenced on the Illumina HiSeq platform using custom primers. As for how the authors treated the data: Unique molecular identifiers were extracted from raw reads with MiGEC, and CDR3 positions were determined with MiXCR. For each individual, recombination models were inferred using an EM algorithm with the repgenHMM and IGoR tools. Shared clonotype analysis was performed with the tcR package in R, normalizing sharing by the product of cloneset sizes. To study raw recombination free of thymic and clonal selection effects, out-of-frame nonproductive sequences were analyzed. The public reads were quality trimmed at Q25 with fastp and then assembled into clones with MiXCR by TCRdb, keeping productive beta chains. Each CDR3 protein gets just one entry, which takes the most common genes and DNA from the rows behind it. The authors' filters were not applied to this entry. This sample is represented by some 710,000 distinct CDR3 sequences; over 5% of them were singletons. Jointly, the top ten make up around 1.7% of the sample.

In this chain, TRBV2 is recombined with TRBJ2-1; the D gene remains uncertain. The sequenced sample was naive T cells sorted from blood. What the cell subset or site label conveys for this sample: cells isolated with a human naive T-cell isolation kit. This TCR derives from a young man in good health. The bases read TGTGCCAGCAGTAATAGTGAGCAGTTCTTC. The resulting protein is CASSNSEQFF.